The clone carrying this T cell receptor beta chain was recorded at least ten times. In TCRdb, the 5' RACE reads were re-called with MiXCR into one record per CDR3 protein. The sample records around 230,000 distinct CDR3 sequences, roughly 8.6% being singletons. Germline CDR1 is DFQATT and CDR2 is SNEGSKA (reference sequence). The CDR3 extends over 11 amino acids. The V end lost 7 bases, the J end lost 4 bases, and 10 bases lay between the germline ends. This record comes from a study of CD8 T cells in ankylosing spondylitis. This TCR was recovered from a male donor with ankylosing spondylitis or in good health (not recorded which). Sequencing input: blood, either unsorted or a sorted T cell fraction (not recorded which). The chain is built from TRBV20-1 and TRBJ2-5; no reliable D call. For the CDR3, the DNA is TGCAGTGGTGGTAGAGGAGAGACCCAGTACTTC. It is translated as CSGGRGETQYF.